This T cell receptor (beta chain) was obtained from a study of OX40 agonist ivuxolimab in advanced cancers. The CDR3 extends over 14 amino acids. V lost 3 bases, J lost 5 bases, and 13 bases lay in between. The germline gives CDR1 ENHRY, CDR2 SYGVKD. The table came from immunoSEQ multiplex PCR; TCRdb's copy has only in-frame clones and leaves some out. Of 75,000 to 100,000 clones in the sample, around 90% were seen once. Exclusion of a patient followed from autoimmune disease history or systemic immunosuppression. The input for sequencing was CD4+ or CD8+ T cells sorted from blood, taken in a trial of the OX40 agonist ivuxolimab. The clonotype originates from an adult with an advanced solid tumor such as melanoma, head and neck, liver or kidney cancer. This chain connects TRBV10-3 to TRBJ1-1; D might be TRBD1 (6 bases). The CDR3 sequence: CAISEAGVDTEAFF. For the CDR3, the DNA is TGTGCCATCAGTGAAGCAGGGGTTGATACTGAAGCTTTCTTT.